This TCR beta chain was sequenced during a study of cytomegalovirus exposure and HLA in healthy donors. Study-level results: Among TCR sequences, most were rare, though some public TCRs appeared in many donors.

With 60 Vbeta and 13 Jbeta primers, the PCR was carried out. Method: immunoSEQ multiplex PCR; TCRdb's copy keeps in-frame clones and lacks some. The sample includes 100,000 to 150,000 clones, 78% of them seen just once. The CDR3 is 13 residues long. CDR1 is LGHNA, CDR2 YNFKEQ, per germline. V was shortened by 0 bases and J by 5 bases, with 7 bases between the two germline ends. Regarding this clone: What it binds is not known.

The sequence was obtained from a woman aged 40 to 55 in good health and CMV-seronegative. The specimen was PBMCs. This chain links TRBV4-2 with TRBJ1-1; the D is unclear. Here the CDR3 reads CASSQEERTEAFF. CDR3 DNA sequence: TGTGCCAGCAGCCAAGAGGAGAGGACTGAAGCTTTCTTT.